The rows below give T cell receptor beta chains drawn from one sample of a study of naive and memory T cell subsets. TCRdb reanalysed the UMI-ligation and nested PCR reads using MiXCR and keeps one entry per CDR3 protein. The sample holds roughly 27,000 distinct CDR3 sequences, roughly a tenth seen once. Sequenced material: effector memory CD4+ T cells from blood. The receptors were sampled from a human donor in good health. The CDR3 runs from the conserved cysteine through the conserved F or W. The D gene is left open where the match is weak. The size entry is marked missing in some rows and otherwise reads once, few, many or a size class.

cdr3_aa cdr3_nt j_call clone_size d_call v_call
CAWMKLRYGYTF TGTGCCTGGATGAAATTGAGATATGGCTACACCTTC TRBJ1-2 many . TRBV30
CASSIQGQGSDTQYF TGTGCCAGCAGTATTCAGGGACAGGGGTCAGATACGCAGTATTTT TRBJ2-3 many TRBD1 TRBV28
CASSYYGGSNQPQHF TGTGCCAGCAGTTACTACGGGGGGAGCAATCAGCCCCAGCATTTT TRBJ1-5 . . TRBV6-2/TRBV6-3
CASSPRGGTVSRSEQFF TGTGCCAGCAGCCCTAGAGGAGGGACGGTCAGTAGATCTGAGCAGTTCTTC TRBJ2-1 many . TRBV7-9
CAIQASAQGAKGYTF TGTGCCATCCAAGCCTCCGCTCAGGGGGCTAAAGGCTACACCTTC TRBJ1-2 few TRBD1 TRBV24-1
CASSQEIKAGTRTDTQYF TGTGCCAGCAGCCAAGAAATAAAGGCGGGGACCCGCACAGATACGCAGTATTTT TRBJ2-3 few . TRBV4-2
CASSQGRAAGGDAF TGTGCCAGCAGCCAAGGAAGGGCTGCGGGGGGCGATGCCTTC TRBJ2-1 few TRBD2 TRBV3-1
CASSFSEGGEQYF TGTGCCAGCAGCTTTTCGGAGGGAGGCGAGCAGTACTTC TRBJ2-7 few . TRBV7-3
CASSELRGGSLAGELFF TGTGCCAGCAGTGAACTTAGAGGCGGCAGTTTGGCCGGGGAGCTGTTTTTT TRBJ2-2 many . TRBV2
CASHGTSGSYEQYF TGTGCCAGCCACGGGACTAGCGGGTCCTACGAGCAGTACTTC TRBJ2-7 . TRBD2 TRBV28
CASSQIHPAYEQYF TGCGCCAGCAGCCAAATCCACCCGGCCTACGAGCAGTACTTC TRBJ2-7 many . TRBV4-1
CASGGASGYNEQFF TGTGCCAGCGGCGGGGCTAGCGGTTACAATGAGCAGTTCTTC TRBJ2-1 . TRBD2 TRBV7-2
CSARDGRGVDYTF TGCAGTGCTAGAGATGGGAGGGGGGTTGACTACACCTTC TRBJ1-2 medium-sized . TRBV20-1
CASSLAGGQNYGYTF TGTGCCAGCAGCTTAGCGGGGGGACAGAACTATGGCTACACCTTC TRBJ1-2 . TRBD1 TRBV11-2
CASSSGLAGDTQYF TGTGCCAGCAGCTCAGGACTAGCGGGAGATACGCAGTATTTT TRBJ2-3 many TRBD2 TRBV7-3
CASSQEGGRNQPQHF TGCGCCAGCAGCCAAGAAGGAGGACGCAATCAGCCCCAGCATTTT TRBJ1-5 few . TRBV4-3
CASSLGTGLEQYF TGTGCCAGCAGCTTAGGGACAGGGCTCGAGCAGTACTTC TRBJ2-7 many TRBD1 TRBV7-3
CASSQDPWVASGRFTYNEQFF TGTGCCAGCAGCCAAGATCCCTGGGTAGCTAGCGGGAGATTCACCTACAATGAGCAGTTCTTC TRBJ2-1 few TRBD2 TRBV3-1
CASSPGRDREAFF TGTGCCAGCTCACCAGGGCGGGACAGAGAAGCTTTCTTT TRBJ1-1 few TRBD1 TRBV18
CASSLTFTQAGQQYF TGTGCCAGCAGCTTAACGTTCACGCAGGCTGGCCAGCAGTACTTC TRBJ2-7 . . TRBV7-3
CSVSGTGGSEAFF TGCAGCGTTTCCGGGACAGGGGGTTCTGAAGCTTTCTTT TRBJ1-1 many TRBD1 TRBV29-1
CASSLGTGGGYGYTF TGTGCCAGCAGCTTAGGCACAGGGGGTGGCTATGGCTACACCTTC TRBJ1-2 few TRBD1 TRBV7-2
CASSGTGVTYEQYF TGTGCCAGCAGCGGGACAGGGGTTACCTACGAGCAGTACTTC TRBJ2-7 many TRBD1 TRBV7-9
CASSLFVGVGSGYNEQFF TGTGCCAGCAGCTTATTTGTGGGAGTAGGTAGTGGCTACAATGAGCAGTTCTTC TRBJ2-1 many . TRBV5-5
CASSQQGERTGELFF TGTGCCAGCAGTCAACAGGGTGAGAGGACCGGGGAGCTGTTTTTT TRBJ2-2 . . TRBV6-1
CASSSARAGYEQYF TGTGCCAGCAGCTCCGCGCGGGCCGGTTACGAGCAGTACTTC TRBJ2-7 . . TRBV7-2
CASSQEPRRMDNEQFF TGTGCCAGCAGCCAAGAGCCCCGCCGGATGGACAATGAGCAGTTCTTC TRBJ2-1 many . TRBV3-1
CSARGQGVAKSGEQYF TGCAGTGCTAGAGGACAGGGGGTGGCGAAGAGTGGTGAGCAGTACTTC TRBJ2-7 many TRBD1 TRBV20-1
CSARISGSTGELFF TGCAGTGCTAGAATTAGCGGATCAACCGGGGAGCTGTTTTTT TRBJ2-2 . . TRBV20-1
CASSLERTGMNTEAFF TGTGCCAGCAGCTTAGAAAGGACAGGGATGAACACTGAAGCTTTCTTT TRBJ1-1 few TRBD1 TRBV7-8
CASSQEPGLAVDTQYF TGTGCCAGCAGCCAAGAGCCGGGACTAGCTGTGGATACGCAGTATTTT TRBJ2-3 many TRBD2 TRBV3-1
CASSPMTSGSEHQTQYF TGCGCCAGCAGCCCGATGACTAGCGGGAGTGAACATCAGACCCAGTACTTC TRBJ2-5 . TRBD2 TRBV5-1
CASSLSGGDSETQYF TGTGCCAGCAGCTTGTCGGGAGGGGACTCGGAGACCCAGTACTTC TRBJ2-5 few TRBD2 TRBV5-4
CASLEGGLAGGPPMNIQYF TGTGCCAGCTTAGAGGGCGGGCTAGCGGGGGGGCCCCCCATGAACATTCAGTACTTC TRBJ2-4 medium-sized TRBD2 TRBV7-8
CASSLDWGGNQPQHF TGTGCCAGCAGCTTAGATTGGGGGGGCAATCAGCCCCAGCATTTT TRBJ1-5 . . TRBV7-2
CASSRPAGGRNYGYTF TGTGCCAGCTCACGGCCAGCAGGGGGTAGGAACTATGGCTACACCTTC TRBJ1-2 . TRBD1 TRBV6-6
CASKTQASSYGYTF TGTGCCAGTAAGACGCAGGCCTCCAGCTATGGCTACACCTTC TRBJ1-2 many . TRBV19
CASSLGVTDTQYF TGTGCCAGCAGCTTAGGAGTAACAGATACGCAGTATTTT TRBJ2-3 many . TRBV7-2
CASSRLGSGGSTDTQYF TGTGCCAGCAGTCGCCTTGGGAGCGGAGGGAGCACAGATACGCAGTATTTT TRBJ2-3 many . TRBV12-3/TRBV12-4
CASSPLMGGPYNEQFF TGCGCCAGCAGCCCCCTTATGGGGGGGCCTTACAATGAGCAGTTCTTC TRBJ2-1 . . TRBV5-1
CASSIAGGLNTEAFF TGTGCCAGTAGTATAGCGGGGGGGCTGAACACTGAAGCTTTCTTT TRBJ1-1 . . TRBV19
CASSPGRGGGANVLTF TGTGCCAGCAGCCCAGGACGGGGTGGAGGGGCCAACGTCCTGACTTTC TRBJ2-6 . . TRBV7-9
CASSLAGGLVDEQYF TGTGCCAGCAGCTTAGCGGGAGGGCTTGTCGACGAGCAGTACTTC TRBJ2-7 . TRBD2 TRBV28
CSATKTGGRANYGYTF TGCAGTGCTACTAAAACAGGGGGAAGGGCTAACTATGGCTACACCTTC TRBJ1-2 few TRBD1 TRBV20-1
CASSPLRGTGELFF TGTGCCAGCAGCCCTCTAAGAGGCACCGGGGAGCTGTTTTTT TRBJ2-2 few . TRBV3-1
CATQTGSNQPQHF TGTGCCACCCAGACAGGGAGCAATCAGCCCCAGCATTTT TRBJ1-5 few TRBD1 TRBV28
CACRGGQGASNYGYTF TGTGCCTGTAGAGGAGGGCAGGGGGCGTCAAACTATGGCTACACCTTC TRBJ1-2 . TRBD1 TRBV30
CASSLTPQDEQYF TGTGCCAGCAGCTTAACCCCCCAGGACGAGCAGTACTTC TRBJ2-7 many . TRBV7-3
CASSTGYKLFF TGTGCCAGCAGCACGGGTTATAAACTGTTTTTT TRBJ1-4 many . TRBV7-9
CASSRARQADTQYF TGTGCCAGTAGTAGGGCCAGGCAGGCAGATACGCAGTATTTT TRBJ2-3 few . TRBV19
CASSRGTAYEQYF TGCGCCAGCAGCCGCGGGACGGCCTACGAGCAGTACTTC TRBJ2-7 many . TRBV4-3